This TCR beta chain comes out of a study of CD8+CD57+ T cells in acquired aplastic anemia. Study context: CD4+ and CD8+ cells, once sorted, gave DNA averaging 3.2 ug. General study results and limits: The same twenty-nine CD8+ CDR3 sequences occurred in patients and in controls.

The CDR3 covers 16 residues. Trimming took 7 bases from V and 4 from J; bases not matched to a gene: 14. This clonotype was picked up many times. Antigen: not known. Using genomic DNA as the template, TCR beta VDJ and CDR3 profiling was carried out. TCRdb reprocessed the reads via MiXCR and lists one record per CDR3 protein. The sample yields 130,000 or so distinct CDR3 sequences, about 40% seen once. By flow cytometry, patients selected for sequencing had shown an expansion of CD8+CD57+ cells. With no exception, the patients had severe acquired aplastic anemia. The sequenced sample was sorted CD4+, CD8+, or CD8+CD57+ T cells (not recorded which) from PBMCs. The sequence was collected from a human donor with aplastic anemia. This chain joins TRBV12-3 or TRBV12-4 and TRBJ1-2; 8 bases agree with TRBD1. In nucleotides, the CDR3 is TGTGCCAGCACCTCCCAAGGGGCAGGGGGCGCCTATGGCTACACCTTC. This translates into CASTSQGAGGAYGYTF.